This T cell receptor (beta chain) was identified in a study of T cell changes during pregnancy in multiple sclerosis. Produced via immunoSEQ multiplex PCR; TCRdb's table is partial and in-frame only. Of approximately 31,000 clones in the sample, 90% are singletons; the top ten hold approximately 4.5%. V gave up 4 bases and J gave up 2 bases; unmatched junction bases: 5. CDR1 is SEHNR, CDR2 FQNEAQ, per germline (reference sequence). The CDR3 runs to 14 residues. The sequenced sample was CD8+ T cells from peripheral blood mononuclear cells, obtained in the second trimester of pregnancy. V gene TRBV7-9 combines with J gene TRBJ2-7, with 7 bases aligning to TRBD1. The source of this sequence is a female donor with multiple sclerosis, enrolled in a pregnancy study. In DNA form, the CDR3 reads TGTGCCAGCAGCTCAACAGGGGTCGCCTACGAGCAGTACTTC. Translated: CASSSTGVAYEQYF.